This TCR beta chain was recovered during a study of blood T cell repertoires in COVID-19. Study in general: Sites in the United States, Italy and Spain provided acute and convalescent COVID-19 samples. Sources were T cells, B-cell-depleted T cells, or PBMCs; the material itself was cDNA or gDNA.

Enrollment of patients from Seattle took place during active infection, with longitudinal follow-up. Original handling: Estimates of nucleated cell counts were drawn from the amplification of reference gene primers. Sequencing was performed with immunoSEQ multiplex PCR; in TCRdb, only in-frame clones are kept and a portion is missing. Clone size and the V and J calls come from that table; the DNA yielded D and trimming. This sample has around 60,000 clones, with roughly 84% found just once. V dropped 2 bases and J dropped 3 bases, with 7 bases sitting between them. CDR3 size: 13 residues. The origin of this receptor is a man aged 55 to 70 with COVID-19, enrolled during active disease. The sample comprised peripheral blood. The chain links TRBV12-3 or TRBV12-4 to TRBJ1-1; D is ambiguous. The CDR3 nucleotides read TGTGCCAGCAGTTTACGGGTTTACACTGAAGCTTTCTTT. It is translated as CASSLRVYTEAFF.